The sequence of this T cell receptor beta chain was determined in a study of control samples from healthy donors and cancer patients. Deletions cut 4 bases from V and 6 bases from J, with 16 bases between. Per the germline V gene, CDR1 is MNHEY and CDR2 is SVGEGT. The CDR3 runs to 15 residues. The data were produced by immunoSEQ multiplex PCR, yet TCRdb's version contains in-frame clones alone and is incomplete. The sample shows about 82,000 clones, roughly 94% of them seen only once. Sequenced material: blood. The sequence came from a woman aged 18-35 years in good health. This chain connects TRBV6-2 or TRBV6-3 to TRBJ1-5; D may be TRBD1 (5 bases). Here the CDR3 reads CASSFTLQGGQPQHF. The CDR3 DNA follows: TGTGCCAGCAGTTTCACTCTGCAGGGTGGTCAGCCCCAGCATTTT.